The 32 T cell receptor beta chains in this list originate from one sample, sequenced in a study of blood T cells in healthy people across ages. With a J-beta primer mix and a sample-barcoded 5' primer, a second PCR ran roughly 6 to 12 cycles. TCRdb independently ran MiXCR on the 5' RACE reads; one entry per CDR3 protein. Among around 870,000 distinct CDR3 sequences listed, around 26% were seen once. Sequencing was carried out using blood. These receptors all come from a woman older than 75 in good health.

The genes are TRBV2 and TRBJ1-1, with 10 bases that match TRBD1. The CDR3 contains 14 residues. Trimming cost V 6 bases and J 5 bases; bases outside gene matches: 6. Germline CDR1 SNHLY, CDR2 FYNNEI. CDR3 in DNA: TGTGCCAGCAGCGAGACAGGGGGCGCGACTGAAGCTTTCTTT. It codes for CASSETGGATEAFF.

This clonotype was seen ten or more times. This chain uses TRBV7-8 with TRBJ2-3; 9 bases agree with TRBD2. Germline loops: CDR1 SGHVS, CDR2 FQNEAQ. J was trimmed by 3 bases and V by 2 bases; bases with no gene match: 12. This CDR3 spans 18 amino acids. The CDR3 nucleotides are TGTGCCAGCAGCTTACTTCTATCTCGGGCGGGGGGGACAGATACGCAGTATTTT. It specifies CASSLLLSRAGGTDTQYF.

This clonotype was picked up many times. The chain employs TRBV20-1 and TRBJ2-5; TRBD1 agrees at 9 bases. The length of the CDR3 is 13 residues. The V gene's germline CDR1 is DFQATT and CDR2 SNEGSKA (reference sequence). Trimming removed 7 bases from V and 4 bases from J; junction bases left unmatched: 7. This CDR3 is CSVGTGGRETQYF. For the CDR3, the DNA is TGCAGTGTGGGAACAGGGGGCAGAGAGACCCAGTACTTC.

V usage is TRBV6-2 or TRBV6-3 and J usage is TRBJ2-1, with 10 bases lining up with TRBD2. CDR3 size: 20 residues. Trimming took 0 bases from V and 4 from J; bases not matched to a gene: 15. Germline assignment: CDR1 MNHEY and CDR2 SVGEGT. The DNA of the CDR3 is TGTGCCAGCAGTTACTCCCCATTTAGCGGGGGGCACGATGGGTACAATGAGCAGTTCTTC. The encoded protein is CASSYSPFSGGHDGYNEQFF.

This clonotype was detected ten times or more. The chain couples TRBV7-6 to TRBJ2-5, with 7 bases that match TRBD2. Germline-derived CDR1 and CDR2 are SGHVS and FNYEAQ. The V and J ends lost 3 bases and 2 bases, in that order; junction bases with no gene match: 3. This CDR3 spans 14 amino acids. CDR3 protein: CASSFDGGQETQYF. The CDR3 DNA is TGTGCCAGCAGCTTTGACGGGGGGCAAGAGACCCAGTACTTC.

V gene TRBV20-1 combines with J gene TRBJ2-1; D is unresolved. V was pared by 5 bases and J by 5 bases, with 7 bases between. The CDR3 has 11 amino acids. CDR1 is DFQATT, CDR2 SNEGSKA, per germline (reference sequence). For the CDR3, the DNA is TGCAGTGCTGGATCTAACAATGAGCAGTTCTTC. It translates to CSAGSNNEQFF.

A few counts support this clonotype. The chain has TRBV9 and TRBJ2-4; no definite D call. Germline CDR1 reads SGDLS; CDR2 reads YYNGEE. The V gene lost 3 bases and the J gene lost 1 base, with 5 bases spanning the gap. There are 13 residues in the CDR3. The CDR3 loop reads CASSDGAKNIQYF. CDR3 DNA: TGTGCCAGCAGCGACGGGGCCAAAAACATTCAGTACTTC.

This clonotype was found many times. CDR3 region: CSASPTGRKTQYF. DNA for the CDR3: TGCAGTGCTAGTCCGACAGGGCGGAAGACCCAGTACTTC. The chain couples TRBV20-1 to TRBJ2-5; 7 nucleotides line up with TRBD1. The germline CDR1 and CDR2 sequences are DFQATT and SNEGSKA (reference sequence). The CDR3 is made up of 13 amino acids. V shed 3 bases and J 6 bases; nucleotides not matched to a gene: 7.

The rearrangement links TRBV5-1 to TRBJ2-2; 7 bases fit TRBD2. Per the germline V gene, CDR1 is SGHRS and CDR2 is YFSETQ. V lost 7 bases to trimming and J lost 5 bases; unmatched junction nucleotides: 11. The CDR3 contains 15 residues. CDR3 DNA: TGCGCCAGCGGGTCGGGTCTAGCGGTAACCGGGGAGCTGTTTTTT. Translation: CASGSGLAVTGELFF.

This clonotype was counted many times. The chain joins TRBV29-1 to TRBJ2-4; perhaps TRBD1 as D (5 bases). This CDR3 comprises 11 residues. Trimming cost V 3 bases and J 9 bases, with 9 bases left between them. The germline CDR1 and CDR2 sequences are SQVTM and ANQGSEA. Written as DNA, the CDR3 is TGCAGCGTTGACCAGGGTACCATTCAGTACTTC. This codes for CSVDQGTIQYF.

Many counts were recorded for this clonotype. The genes are TRBV20-1 and TRBJ2-4, with 10 bases lining up with TRBD2. The V gene end was trimmed by 6 bases and the J gene end by 3 bases; junction bases not matched to a gene: 8. Germline CDR1 and CDR2: DFQATT and SNEGSKA (reference sequence). The CDR3 sequence is 15 residues long. Here the CDR3 reads CSARTSGNIKNIQYF. The CDR3 coding sequence is TGCAGTGCGCGGACTAGCGGAAACATCAAAAACATTCAGTACTTC.

This clonotype was seen a handful of times. The CDR3 nucleotides read TGTGCCAGCTCACCACCCGGCAGGCCGAACACTGAAGCTTTCTTT. The encoded protein is CASSPPGRPNTEAFF. The genes are TRBV18 and TRBJ1-1; D gene unclear. CDR3 length: 15 amino acids. From germline, CDR1 is KGHSH and CDR2 LQKENI. Trimming shortened V by 0 bases and J by 1 base, and 9 bases separated the two germline ends.

At least ten counts were recorded for this clonotype. The V call is TRBV6-1, the J call TRBJ1-2; 7 bases are shared with TRBD1. The CDR3 loop spans 14 amino acids. CDR1 MNHNS and CDR2 SASEGT come from the germline V gene. Trimming took 4 bases from V and 4 from J; bases not matched to a gene: 6. The CDR3 spells CASSVQGEIYGYTF. The CDR3, as DNA: TGTGCCAGCAGTGTCCAGGGGGAAATCTATGGCTACACCTTC.

This clonotype was detected only a few times. The chain has TRBV18 and TRBJ1-1; 9 nucleotides match TRBD1. The V gene end was trimmed by 6 bases and the J gene end by 3 bases; junction bases not matched to a gene: 5. The CDR3 is 14 amino acids. Germline V CDR1 and CDR2: KGHSH, LQKENI. The CDR3, as DNA: TGTGCCAGCTCCCAAGGACAGGGGTACACTGAAGCTTTCTTT. Translating it yields CASSQGQGYTEAFF.

This clonotype was recorded once. An end of the junction differs from the germline gene, which may be a read error. The chain joins TRBV20-1 to TRBJ2-4; 9 bases match TRBD2. Near its end, the DNA agrees better with TRBJ2-7, so the J call may be wrong. This CDR3 is built from 14 residues. Germline V gives CDR1 DFQATT, CDR2 SNEGSKA (reference sequence). In DNA, the CDR3 is TGCAGTGCCAGAGATCCGACTAGCGGAAGCGAGCAGTACTTC. Encoded protein: CSARDPTSGSEQYF.

The rearrangement joins TRBV6-2 or TRBV6-3 to TRBJ1-5; the match to TRBD1 covers 10 bases. The CDR3 is made up of 16 amino acids. Germline CDR1 MNHEY, CDR2 SVGEGT. CDR3 residues: CASRRPGTGVNQPQHF. CDR3 sequence (DNA): TGTGCTAGCCGTCGGCCGGGGACAGGGGTAAATCAGCCCCAGCATTTT.

Comments on this clonotype: Germline and junction disagree at one end, which may indicate a read error. The chain recombines TRBV7-2 with TRBJ2-5, with 12 bases identical to TRBD1. This CDR3 contains 16 residues. Germline CDR1 is SGHTA and CDR2 is FQGNSA. The CDR3 coding sequence is TGTGCCAGCAGCTTACAAGGGACAGGGGGCCAAGAGATCCAGTACTTC. Protein sequence: CASSLQGTGGQEIQYF.

The chain links TRBV28 to TRBJ1-5; D is uncertain. V was shortened by 3 bases and J by 3 bases, with 15 bases between the two germline ends. From germline, CDR1 is MDHEN and CDR2 SYDVKM. There are 16 residues in the CDR3. In nucleotides, the CDR3 is TGTGCCAGCAGTTTTCAGAGTCGAGCCTACAATCAGCCCCAGCATTTT. Translated, it gives CASSFQSRAYNQPQHF.

This clonotype has more than one count but fewer than ten. The gene calls are TRBV20-1 and TRBJ2-3; unclear D gene. CDR1 is DFQATT, CDR2 SNEGSKA, per germline (reference sequence). V lost 0 bases and J lost 1, with 8 bases in between. The CDR3 consists of 14 residues. CDR3 residues: CSARDQPGTDTQYF. The CDR3 nucleotides are TGCAGTGCTAGAGACCAACCGGGCACAGATACGCAGTATTTT.

This clonotype has ten or more counts. The CDR3 DNA follows: TGTGCCAGCAGAATAAGCGGGGGGGCTTGGGAGACCCAGTACTTC. Translating gives CASRISGGAWETQYF. The chain uses TRBV6-5 and TRBJ2-5; 10 bases fit TRBD2. The CDR3 runs 15 residues. In germline, CDR1 is MNHEY, CDR2 SVGAGI. J lost 5 bases, V lost 6 bases, and 9 bases had no gene match.

The table lists this clonotype with many counts. The CDR3 is CASSFIQAVTDTQYF. CDR3 coding DNA: TGTGCCAGCAGCTTTATACAGGCGGTCACAGATACGCAGTATTTT. The rearrangement links TRBV7-9 to TRBJ2-3; tentative D call: TRBD1 (5 bases). Trimming took off 3 bases at V and 2 bases at J, with 12 bases between the two ends. This CDR3 region has 15 residues. CDR1 is SEHNR and CDR2 is FQNEAQ in the germline V gene (reference sequence).

The CDR3 region has the DNA TGTGCCAGCACCAAGCCAGGCCCAGCGGACTATGAGCAGTTCTTC. This gives the protein CASTKPGPADYEQFF. The rearrangement joins TRBV6-1 to TRBJ2-1; perhaps TRBD2 as D (5 bases). CDR3 length equals 15 residues. Looked up from germline, CDR1 is MNHNS and CDR2 is SASEGT. V was pared by 7 bases and J by 8 bases, with 21 bases between.

This clonotype was seen a few times. The DNA of the CDR3 is TGTGCCAGCATCACTCCCCGGGACAGGGGCCTTAATTCACCCCTCCACTTT. It translates to CASITPRDRGLNSPLHF. The chain employs TRBV28 and TRBJ1-6, with 10 bases that match TRBD1. J gave up 6 bases and V 7 bases, and 12 bases lay outside the gene matches. Germline-derived CDR1 and CDR2 are MDHEN and SYDVKM. The CDR3 is 17 amino acids.

This clonotype came up many times. J is TRBJ1-2 and V is TRBV5-4; D may be TRBD1 (6 bases). The CDR3 length is 13 residues. CDR1 and CDR2 (germline): SGHNT, YYREEE (reference sequence). V was pared by 6 bases and J by 8 bases, with 17 bases between. This CDR3 reads CASTIQGSMGYTF. The DNA for the CDR3 is TGTGCCAGCACCATACAGGGTTCGATGGGCTACACCTTC.

As concerns this clonotype: The junction differs from germline at one of its ends, possibly a read error. This chain uses TRBV9 with TRBJ2-1, with 8 positions matching TRBD2. This CDR3 region has 15 residues. CDR1 SGDLS and CDR2 YYNGEE come from the germline V gene. The CDR3 is CACSVAGLVNNEQFF. The CDR3 DNA reads TGTGCCTGCAGCGTAGCGGGACTAGTAAACAATGAGCAGTTCTTC.

This clonotype showed up many times. V usage is TRBV4-3 and J usage is TRBJ2-7; 7 bases match TRBD1. The germline gives CDR1 LGHNA, CDR2 YSLEER. This CDR3 comprises 18 residues. V trimming: 3 bases; J trimming: 0 bases; junction bases outside the gene matches: 14. Written as DNA, the CDR3 is TGCGCCAGCAGCCAGGGCGACAGGGTAGGAGTCAGCTCCTACGAGCAGTACTTC. This sequence encodes CASSQGDRVGVSSYEQYF.

About this clonotype: The germline gene is not matched at one end of the junction; a read error may be the cause. This sequence joins TRBV20-1 and TRBJ2-7; TRBD2 matches at 7 bases. There are 15 residues in the CDR3. Germline V gene lookup returns CDR1 DFQATT and CDR2 SNEGSKA (reference sequence). The CDR3 DNA sequence: TGTAGTGCTAGAGATTTTTCTAGCGGTCGAAATGAGCAGTACTTC. Its protein is CSARDFSSGRNEQYF.

The CDR3 bases are TGTGCCAGCAGTGAAGCTTTTAGCCCAAGCACAGATACGCAGTATTTT. Amino acid sequence: CASSEAFSPSTDTQYF. This chain joins TRBV2 and TRBJ2-3; D unresolved. CDR1 and CDR2 from the germline V gene are SNHLY and FYNNEI. The CDR3 length is 16 residues. The ends were cut back, 0 bases at V and 0 bases at J, with 10 bases in the middle.

A note on this clonotype: A junction end diverges from the germline sequence, so it may reflect a read error. The chain has TRBV3-1 and TRBJ2-5; perhaps TRBD1 as D (8 bases). The V gene's germline CDR1 is LGHDT and CDR2 YNNKEL (reference sequence). The CDR3 sequence is 14 residues long. This CDR3 reads CTSTHRGGNNEQYF. In DNA form, the CDR3 reads TGTACCAGCACCCACAGGGGGGGAAACAATGAGCAGTACTTC.

Comments on this clonotype: A much more abundant neighbour one base away suggests this may be a read error. The chain links TRBV7-6 to TRBJ2-1; TRBD1 matches at 9 bases. Trimming at V came to 2 bases and at J to 5 bases, leaving 10 bases not matched to a gene. The CDR3 extends over 17 amino acids. In germline, CDR1 is SGHVS, CDR2 FNYEAQ. CDR3 loop: CASSLYGWDRENNEQFF. CDR3 DNA sequence: TGTGCCAGCAGCTTATATGGGTGGGACAGGGAAAACAATGAGCAGTTCTTC.

This sequence joins TRBV20-1 and TRBJ2-1; 10 nucleotides agree with TRBD1. The V and J ends lost 2 bases and 5 bases, in that order; junction bases with no gene match: 3. The CDR3 covers 14 residues. Looked up from germline, CDR1 is DFQATT and CDR2 is SNEGSKA (reference sequence). As DNA, the CDR3 is TGCAGTGCTAGAACGACAGGGGGCAACAATGAGCAGTTCTTC. Translated: CSARTTGGNNEQFF.

This clonotype showed up many times. The V and J genes are TRBV7-2 and TRBJ1-2; the match to TRBD1 covers 11 bases. V was clipped by 4 bases and J by 7 bases; unmatched bases: 11. CDR3 length: 16 residues. Germline CDR1 and CDR2: SGHTA and FQGNSA. CDR3 amino acids: CASSSPWGQGESGYTF. In nucleotides, the CDR3 is TGTGCCAGCAGCTCCCCGTGGGGACAGGGGGAAAGTGGCTACACCTTC.